Shown below are 10 T cell receptor beta chains from a single sample sequenced in a study of CD8+CD57+ T cells in acquired aplastic anemia listed by TCRdb under 2018. TCRdb shows the sequencer as Illumina HiSeq 2000. Genomic DNA was used as template for profiling of TCR beta VDJ combinations and CDR3 sequences. TCRdb passed the public sequencing reads through fastp at Q25 and MiXCR, retaining productive beta sequences. For every CDR3 protein sequence, its rows merge into one entry that carries the most common genes and DNA. The table for this sample lists hundreds of thousands of distinct CDR3 sequences; about two thirds of them were counted only once. Of the sample, more than 3.5% is held by the ten largest clones. The sequencing sample was made of sorted CD4+, CD8+, or CD8+CD57+ T cells (not recorded which) from PBMCs. Source of these receptors: a human donor in good health, serving as a control.

V and J are TRBV6-1 and TRBJ2-7; 7 nucleotides line up with TRBD2. Germline V gene lookup returns CDR1 MNHNS and CDR2 SASEGT. CDR3 length: 15 amino acids. Trimming removed 6 bases from V and 1 base from J; junction bases left unmatched: 9. The CDR3 loop is CASRDGLVTSYEQYF. CDR3 sequence (DNA): TGTGCCAGCAGGGATGGACTAGTCACGTCCTACGAGCAGTACTTC.

With respect to this clonotype: The junction differs from germline at one of its ends, possibly a read error. The chain combines TRBV7-3 with TRBJ1-1; D call uncertain. The CDR3 runs 13 residues. Germline V gene data show CDR1 as SGHTA and CDR2 as FQGTGA. This chain's CDR3 is CASSRNYGYEQYF. CDR3 nucleotides: TGTGCCAGCAGCCGGAACTACGGTTACGAGCAGTACTTT.

V usage is TRBV9 and J usage is TRBJ2-2; TRBD1 matches at 8 bases. The CDR3 loop spans 17 amino acids. V was clipped by 4 bases and J by 0 bases; unmatched bases: 8. CDR1 and CDR2 (germline): SGDLS, YYNGEE. The CDR3 protein is CASSTRPQGANTGELFF. The CDR3 coding sequence is TGTGCCAGCAGCACCAGACCACAGGGGGCGAACACCGGGGAGCTGTTTTTT.

In regard to this clonotype: This CDR3 is missing its conserved last phenylalanine or tryptophan, likely due to a read error. The DNA is omitted, as the CDR3 cannot be located on it reliably, and the CDR3 follows TCRdb's listing. The CDR3 here is CASSYSRGGDY. V is TRBV7-2 and J is TRBJ2-5; the D call TRBD1 from the table was never checked on the DNA. Germline-derived CDR1 and CDR2 are SGHTA and FQGNSA. The CDR3 totals 11 residues, both ends included.

The chain couples TRBV2 to TRBJ2-1; D may match TRBD1 or TRBD2 (5 bases each). Germline V lookup: CDR1 SNHLY, CDR2 FYNNEI. V lost 6 bases and J lost 8, with 26 bases in between. The length of the CDR3 is 17 residues. CDR3 sequence: CASSLAPAGTKYDEQFF. DNA of the CDR3: TGTGCCAGCAGCTTAGCCCCGGCAGGGACGAAGTACGATGAGCAGTTCTTC.

The gene calls are TRBV6-5 and TRBJ2-3; D might be TRBD2 (5 bases). Germline V gene sequence: CDR1 MNHEY, CDR2 SVGAGI. The CDR3 is 15 amino acids. Trimming stripped 0 bases from V and 8 bases from J, with 15 bases between. Here the CDR3 DNA reads TGTGCCAGCAGTTACTCGAGCAGAGGAGGAGGTACGCAGTATTTT. This gives the protein CASSYSSRGGGTQYF.

This clonotype has ten or more counts. This rearrangement joins TRBV7-2 to TRBJ2-5; D may be TRBD1 (5 bases). The V end lost 4 bases, the J end lost 0 bases, and 12 bases lay between the germline ends. This CDR3 is built from 15 residues. The germline CDR1 and CDR2 sequences are SGHTA and FQGNSA. The CDR3 DNA sequence: TGTGCCAGCAGCTCCTACGACAGCTACCAAGAGACCCAGTACTTC. Translated, it gives CASSSYDSYQETQYF.

The V and J genes are TRBV5-5 and TRBJ2-5; D may match TRBD1 or TRBD2 (6 bases each). V lost 4 bases, J lost 8 bases, and 21 bases lay in between. Germline V gives CDR1 SGHKS, CDR2 YYEKEE (reference sequence). The CDR3 covers 15 residues. DNA for the CDR3: TGTGCCAGCAGCGCCGCACTAGCAGGGGTAGTTACCCAGTACTTC. This gives the protein CASSAALAGVVTQYF.

There are a few counts of this clonotype. This sequence joins TRBV29-1 and TRBJ2-1, with TRBD2 matching 8 bases. Germline assignment: CDR1 SQVTM and CDR2 ANQGSEA. This CDR3 is built from 13 residues. Trimming at V came to 6 bases and at J to 2 bases, leaving 3 bases not matched to a gene. The CDR3 spells CSVTGLAYNEQFF. For the CDR3, the DNA is TGCAGCGTCACGGGACTAGCCTACAATGAGCAGTTCTTC.

Note on this clonotype: This may be a read error, as it is one base from a much larger clone. V gene TRBV19 combines with J gene TRBJ1-5; D is perhaps TRBD1 (5 bases). Per the germline V gene, CDR1 is LNHDA and CDR2 is SQIVND (reference sequence). The CDR3 has 14 amino acids. The DNA of the CDR3 is TGTGCCAGCAGTGTAACGGGGGATGGGCAGCACCAGCATTTT. Amino acid sequence: CASSVTGDGQHQHF.